The next 15 T cell receptor beta chains were all read from a single sample in a study of blood T cell repertoires in COVID-19. Some clones are missing from TCRdb's copy, which holds only in-frame ones; the method was immunoSEQ multiplex PCR. The repertoire holds about 170,000 clones, with around 77% as singletons. The sequenced sample consisted of peripheral blood. Receptors were obtained from a man aged 65-85 years with acute or convalescent COVID-19.

V is TRBV6-4 and J is TRBJ2-7, with TRBD2 matching over 10 bases. Germline CDR1 and CDR2: MRHNA and SNTAGT. Germline trimming cut 5 bases from V and 4 bases from J; bases unmatched to any gene: 8. The CDR3 covers 15 residues. CDR3 residues: CASSRVASGSYEQYF. In DNA form, the CDR3 reads TGTGCCAGCAGTAGGGTGGCTAGCGGGAGTTACGAGCAGTACTTC.

The V call is TRBV7-2, the J call TRBJ2-7; a weak D match, TRBD2 (6 bases). The germline CDR1 and CDR2 sequences are SGHTA and FQGNSA. The CDR3 is made up of 15 amino acids. The germline V and J ends were trimmed by 5 bases and 5 bases, with 19 bases remaining between them. The DNA for the CDR3 is TGTGCCAGCAGCCCCTTTAGGACGGGAGAACACGAGCAGTACTTC. This encodes CASSPFRTGEHEQYF.

The V and J genes are TRBV5-5 and TRBJ2-2; 7 bases fit TRBD2. The V gene's germline CDR1 is SGHKS and CDR2 YYEKEE (reference sequence). This CDR3 is built from 18 residues. With V trimmed by 2 bases and J by 0 bases, 10 bases remained unmatched. CDR3 sequence (DNA): TGTGCCAGCAGCTTTGAACAAGCGGGGATTTCGAACACCGGGGAGCTGTTTTTT. Its protein is CASSFEQAGISNTGELFF. The full variable domain, completed using reference TRBV5-5 and TRBJ2-2, is DAGVTQSPTHLIKTRGQQVTLRCSPISGHKSVSWYQQVLGQGPQFIFQYYEKEERGRGNFPDRFSARQFPNYSSELNVNALLLGDSALYLCASSFEQAGISNTGELFFGEGSRLTVL.

V usage is TRBV6-1 and J usage is TRBJ2-2; 11 bases align to TRBD1. Germline V CDR1 and CDR2: MNHNS, SASEGT. CDR3 length: 16 residues. After removal of 0 bases from V and 6 bases from J, the junction contained 3 bases not matched to a gene. CDR3: CASSEAAGQGAGELFF. Here the CDR3 DNA reads TGTGCCAGCAGTGAAGCTGCGGGACAGGGGGCCGGGGAGCTGTTTTTT.

This clone has just a few counts. The rearrangement joins TRBV7-9 to TRBJ2-2, with TRBD2 matching over 12 bases. Per the germline V gene, CDR1 is SEHNR and CDR2 is FQNEAQ (reference sequence). The junction had 13 bases not matched to a gene; V was cut back by 5 bases and J by 3 bases. CDR3 length: 19 residues. The CDR3 DNA reads as TGTGCCAGCAGCCCCACGCGGACTAGCGGGGAGATGTACACCGGGGAGCTGTTTTTT. Its translation is CASSPTRTSGEMYTGELFF.

In this sample, this clone turned up once. The chain uses TRBV29-1 and TRBJ1-3; D remains unclear. In germline, CDR1 is SQVTM, CDR2 ANQGSEA. The CDR3 loop spans 15 amino acids. V was shortened by 2 bases and J by 0 bases, with 11 bases between the two germline ends. DNA of the CDR3: TGCAGCGTTGAAAGTACAGTTACCTCTGGAAACACCATATATTTT. Translating gives CSVESTVTSGNTIYF.

This chain joins TRBV5-8 and TRBJ1-1; D remains ambiguous. Trimming cost V 0 bases and J 3 bases, with 9 bases left between them. The CDR3 length is 14 residues. Per germline, CDR1 SGHTS and CDR2 YDEGEE. The CDR3 nucleotides read TGTGCCAGCAGCTTGGCCGTCAGATACACTGAAGCTTTCTTT. Translating it yields CASSLAVRYTEAFF.

This clone was recorded once. CDR3: CASSPGTGVNYGYTF. As DNA, the CDR3 is TGTGCCAGCAGCCCTGGGACAGGGGTAAACTATGGCTACACCTTC. The chain uses TRBV11-2 and TRBJ1-2; TRBD1 aligns across 10 bases. The CDR3 spans 15 residues. Germline CDR1 and CDR2: SGHAT and FQNNGV. The V and J ends lost 5 bases and 2 bases, in that order; junction bases with no gene match: 5.

V is TRBV27 and J is TRBJ1-2; weak D call: TRBD1 (5 bases). The CDR3 is made up of 16 amino acids. V was pared by 0 bases and J by 4 bases, with 15 bases between. The germline CDR1 and CDR2 sequences are MNHEY and SMNVEV (reference sequence). DNA for the CDR3: TGTGCCAGCAGTTTATCGGGGGGAGACCTGACCTATGGCTACACCTTC. It specifies CASSLSGGDLTYGYTF.

This clone has just a few counts. The CDR3 sequence is CASSLVAGESYEQYF. The CDR3 DNA is TGTGCCAGCAGCTTAGTAGCGGGGGAGTCCTACGAGCAGTACTTC. The chain employs TRBV7-2 and TRBJ2-7; 9 bases match TRBD2. This CDR3 is built from 15 residues. From germline, CDR1 is SGHTA and CDR2 FQGNSA. V was pared by 1 base and J by 1 base, with 2 bases of the junction left unmatched. Complete variable domain (other parts from reference TRBV7-2 and TRBJ2-7): GAGVSQSPSNKVTEKGKDVELRCDPISGHTALYWYRQSLGQGLEFLIYFQGNSAPDKSGLPSDRFSAERTGGSVSTLTIQRTQQEDSAVYLCASSLVAGESYEQYFGPGTRLTVT.

V is TRBV4-2 and J is TRBJ2-1; 7 bases are shared with TRBD2. Per the germline V gene, CDR1 is LGHNA and CDR2 is YNFKEQ. The CDR3 is made up of 16 amino acids. V lost 1 base, J lost 5 bases, and 8 bases stayed unmatched. The CDR3 DNA reads TGTGCCAGCAGCCAAGCGGCGGGGGAGAAGCACAATGAGCAGTTCTTC. It codes for CASSQAAGEKHNEQFF.

This chain connects TRBV19 to TRBJ2-3, with 8 nucleotides matching TRBD1. The length of the CDR3 is 16 residues. Trimming at V came to 3 bases and at J to 1 base, leaving 6 bases not matched to a gene. Germline lookup yields CDR1 LNHDA and CDR2 SQIVND (reference sequence). The chain's CDR3 is CASSIGGTGGTDTQYF. The CDR3 nucleotides are TGTGCCAGTAGTATTGGGGGGACAGGAGGCACAGATACGCAGTATTTT.

The J gene is TRBJ2-1, the V gene TRBV19; 9 bases match TRBD2. V shed 3 bases and J 5 bases; nucleotides not matched to a gene: 5. CDR3 length: 15 residues. In germline, CDR1 is LNHDA, CDR2 SQIVND (reference sequence). The CDR3 nucleotides read TGTGCCAGTAGTATCGTGACTAGCGGTCACAATGAGCAGTTCTTC. This encodes CASSIVTSGHNEQFF.

The V gene is TRBV28, the J gene TRBJ1-4; D gene ambiguous. V was cut by 6 bases and J by 8 bases, with 7 bases left in between. This CDR3 is 11 amino acids long. Germline loops: CDR1 MDHEN, CDR2 SYDVKM. CDR3 DNA: TGTGCCAGCAGCCGGCGGGAAAAACTGTTTTTT. It translates to CASSRREKLFF.

The chain has TRBV6-2 or TRBV6-3 and TRBJ1-6, with D possibly matching TRBD1 (5 bases). Trimming removed 4 bases at V and 4 bases at J, with 14 bases between. The CDR3 contains 16 residues. CDR1 is MNHEY, CDR2 SVGEGT, per germline. Written as DNA, the CDR3 is TGTGCCAGCAGTTCCTATCGGACACCTTATAATTCACCCCTCCACTTT. Its translation is CASSSYRTPYNSPLHF.